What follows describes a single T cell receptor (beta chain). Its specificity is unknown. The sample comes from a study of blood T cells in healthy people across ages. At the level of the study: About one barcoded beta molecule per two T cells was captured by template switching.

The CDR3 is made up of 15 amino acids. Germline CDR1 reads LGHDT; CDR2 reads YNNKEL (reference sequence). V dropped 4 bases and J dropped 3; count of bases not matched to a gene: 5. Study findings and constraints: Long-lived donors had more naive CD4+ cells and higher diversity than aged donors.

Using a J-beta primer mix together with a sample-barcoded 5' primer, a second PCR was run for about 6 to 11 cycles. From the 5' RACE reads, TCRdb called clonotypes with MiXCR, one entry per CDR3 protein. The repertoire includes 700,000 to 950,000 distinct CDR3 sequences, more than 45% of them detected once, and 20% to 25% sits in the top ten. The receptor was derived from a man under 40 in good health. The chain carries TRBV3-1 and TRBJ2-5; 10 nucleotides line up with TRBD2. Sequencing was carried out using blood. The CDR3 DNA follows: TGTGCCAGCAGCCCCGAGCGGGAGGGTGAAGAGACCCAGTACTTC. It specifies CASSPEREGEETQYF.